The present entry profiles one TCR beta chain with its context. Antigen specificity is unknown. The data were produced by immunoSEQ multiplex PCR, yet TCRdb's version contains in-frame clones alone and is incomplete. Of 1.5 million to 2.5 million clones listed, roughly 94% are singletons. This sample stems from a study of shared clonotypes between healthy human individuals. About the study: Per donor, CD8 memory used one plate, CD8 naive used two, CD4 memory used three and CD4 naive used three. General study results and limits: Represented diversity, genetic and exposure-history alike, was limited by few donors. Non-shared clonotypes had lower generation probabilities than clonotypes shared by all four sorted-subset donors. A generally larger estimated richness was seen in naive subsets than in memory subsets.

Cells designated naive CD8 were CD45RO-negative and were positively selected for CCR7, with terminally differentiated effector memory CD45RA+ cells excluded. Looked up from germline, CDR1 is SNHLY and CDR2 is FYNNEI. Trimming stripped 5 bases from V and 0 bases from J, with 4 bases between. The CDR3 covers 12 residues. This receptor was obtained from a man younger than 35 in good health. The chain combines TRBV2 with TRBJ1-1; no clear D. Sequences were obtained from naive CD8+ T cells sorted from blood. CDR3 in amino acids: CASSYMNTEAFF. For the CDR3, the DNA is TGTGCCAGCAGTTACATGAACACTGAAGCTTTCTTT.